This TCR beta chain was sequenced in a study of T cell changes during pregnancy in multiple sclerosis. Sequenced by immunoSEQ multiplex PCR; TCRdb stores in-frame clones only, minus some. The sample holds roughly 110,000 clones, just under 95% seen once. The CDR3 is 14 amino acids. The ends were cut back, 3 bases at V and 4 bases at J, with 10 bases in the middle. CDR1 is SGHTA and CDR2 is FQGNSA in the germline V gene. This clonotype was sampled from a female donor in good health, enrolled as a control in a pregnancy study. The chain uses TRBV7-2 and TRBJ1-3, with D uncertain. The material was peripheral blood, obtained in the third trimester of pregnancy. This CDR3 is CASSLNHRGNTIYF. CDR3 sequence (DNA): TGTGCCAGCAGCTTGAACCATCGGGGAAACACCATATATTTT.